This T cell receptor beta chain was identified in a study of T-cell memory formation after mild COVID-19. Across the study: The TCR clusters were mostly specific to one donor.

5'RACE primed at constant segments yielded TCR alpha and TCR beta cDNA libraries bearing sample barcodes and UMIs. TCRdb processed the 5' RACE reads anew with MiXCR; each CDR3 protein has one entry. Here the sample spans roughly 450,000 distinct CDR3 sequences, roughly 20% being singletons. The sequence derives from an adult woman who had mild COVID-19 (a few samples of this study predate the infection). Cell type and time point are not known. The sample taken for sequencing was PBMCs or a T cell subset sorted from them (not recorded which).

CDR3 coding DNA: TGCAGTGCCAGACAGAGGGTCACTGAAGCTTTCTTT. Translated, it gives CSARQRVTEAFF. The chain combines TRBV20-1 with TRBJ1-1; the D gene is possibly TRBD1 (5 bases). V dropped 6 bases and J dropped 4 bases, with 12 bases sitting between them. The CDR3 length is 12 residues. Germline assignment: CDR1 DFQATT and CDR2 SNEGSKA (reference sequence).